This T cell receptor beta chain was retrieved from a study of T cell repertoires in cytomegalovirus infection. In the study overall: Selected CMV epitopes included recently identified HLA-C-restricted ones as well as well-studied HLA-B-restricted ones. Based on public TCR beta signatures, there were indications of CMV infection and of a matching HLA type. Study results and caveats: HLA-C-restricted CMV clonotypes gave the most frequent clonotype in two of eight donors.

This clonotype is a singleton in its sample. No antigen is known for it. In TCRdb, the reads were re-called with MiXCR into one record per CDR3 protein. The sample shows 900,000 to 950,000 distinct CDR3 sequences, 31% of them seen only once. Germline lookup yields CDR1 SQVTM and CDR2 ANQGSEA. There are 11 residues in the CDR3. Trimming stripped 7 bases from V and 3 bases from J, with 10 bases between. The V gene is TRBV29-1, the J gene TRBJ2-7, with D perhaps matching TRBD1 (5 bases). The specimen was cultured CD8+ T cells from PBMCs, collected from culture after CMV antigen stimulation. This clonotype was obtained from a human donor in good health (CMV status not recorded). Some clones in this sample may be carry-over from other donors' samples. CDR3 sequence (DNA): TGCAGCGCTCAAAGGGGCTACGAGCAGTACGTC. Amino acid sequence: CSAQRGYEQYV.